Listed below are T cell receptor beta chains from one sample, sequenced in a study of Ad26.COV2.S vaccination and SARS-CoV-2 variants. Data came from immunoSEQ multiplex PCR; TCRdb stores just in-frame clones and leaves some out. The sample comprises roughly 680,000 clones, around 92% of which are singletons, and about 1.5% rests with the top ten. Sequenced material: peripheral blood, taken in a trial of Ad26.COV2.S vaccine versus placebo. These receptors were collected from a person between 18 and 65 years old who received the Ad26.COV2.S COVID-19 vaccine or a placebo. Both conserved end residues are part of each CDR3. Each record gives: V gene, J gene, clone size, D gene, CDR3 DNA, CDR3 protein. D genes are given only for firm matches. Some rows mark clone size as missing; the rest say once, few, many or name a class of expanded clone.

V gene: TRBV11-2
J gene: TRBJ1-6
clone size: NA
D gene: NA
CDR3 DNA: TGTGCCAGCAGCTTAGTTGGTACAGGGCGGAATTCACCCCTCCACTTT
CDR3 protein: CASSLVGTGRNSPLHF

V gene: TRBV2
J gene: TRBJ1-1
clone size: NA
D gene: NA
CDR3 DNA: TGTGCCAGCTCGCTTAATGCTGAAGCTTTCTTT
CDR3 protein: CASSLNAEAFF

V gene: TRBV5-6
J gene: TRBJ1-6
clone size: NA
D gene: NA
CDR3 DNA: TGTGCGTCAGCCCGGGGAGGGAGAATGGGGGGTTCACCCCTCCACTTT
CDR3 protein: CASARGGRMGGSPLHF

V gene: TRBV19
J gene: TRBJ1-3
clone size: NA
D gene: NA
CDR3 DNA: TGTGCCAGTGTGACTGCTGGAAACACCATATATTTT
CDR3 protein: CASVTAGNTIYF

V gene: TRBV27
J gene: TRBJ2-1
clone size: NA
D gene: NA
CDR3 DNA: TGTGCCAGCAGTTTATGGCTCGGGGTCAATGAGCAGTTCTTC
CDR3 protein: CASSLWLGVNEQFF

V gene: TRBV10-1
J gene: TRBJ1-6
clone size: NA
D gene: NA
CDR3 DNA: TGCGCCAGCAGCTCCGGACGGGCGAGCTCCTATAATTCACCCCTCCACTTT
CDR3 protein: CASSSGRASSYNSPLHF

V gene: TRBV7-2
J gene: TRBJ2-7
clone size: NA
D gene: NA
CDR3 DNA: TGTGCCAGCAGACCTTATCTAGCGTTGAGCTCCTACGAGCAGTACTTC
CDR3 protein: CASRPYLALSSYEQYF

V gene: TRBV18
J gene: TRBJ1-6
clone size: few
D gene: NA
CDR3 DNA: TGTGCCAGCTCCGCCCTCGGGAGCAATCCTTATAATTCACCCCTCCACTTT
CDR3 protein: CASSALGSNPYNSPLHF

V gene: TRBV7-2
J gene: TRBJ1-1
clone size: NA
D gene: TRBD1
CDR3 DNA: TGTGCCAGCAGCCCATCGCGGACAGGGGGCATTTGGGAGACTGAAGCTTTCTTT
CDR3 protein: CASSPSRTGGIWETEAFF

V gene: TRBV18
J gene: TRBJ1-4
clone size: NA
D gene: NA
CDR3 DNA: TGTGCCAGCTCACCAGTTCAGGGCCTCGGGACTAATGAAAAACTGTTTTTT
CDR3 protein: CASSPVQGLGTNEKLFF

V gene: TRBV6-5
J gene: TRBJ2-1
clone size: NA
D gene: NA
CDR3 DNA: TGTGCCAGCAGTTACGGTGGCAATGAGCAGTTCTTC
CDR3 protein: CASSYGGNEQFF

V gene: TRBV30
J gene: TRBJ2-2
clone size: NA
D gene: NA
CDR3 DNA: TGTGCCTGGAATATATGGGGCACCGGGGAGCTGTTTTTT
CDR3 protein: CAWNIWGTGELFF

V gene: TRBV18
J gene: TRBJ1-1
clone size: NA
D gene: NA
CDR3 DNA: TGTGCCAGCTCTCTCATGGGGGTGAACACTGAAGCTTTCTTT
CDR3 protein: CASSLMGVNTEAFF

V gene: TRBV7-8
J gene: TRBJ2-5
clone size: once
D gene: TRBD2
CDR3 DNA: TGTGCCAGCAGCTTAGCGCTAGGAGCGGGAGAAGAGACCCAGTACTTC
CDR3 protein: CASSLALGAGEETQYF

V gene: TRBV14
J gene: TRBJ2-1
clone size: NA
D gene: TRBD2
CDR3 DNA: TGTGCCACTCGGGGGGGCCGAGATGAGCAGTTCTTC
CDR3 protein: CATRGGRDEQFF

V gene: TRBV15
J gene: TRBJ1-6
clone size: NA
D gene: TRBD1
CDR3 DNA: TGTGCCACCAGCAAGATTACAGGGGGCCCATACTATAATTCACCCCTCCACTTT
CDR3 protein: CATSKITGGPYYNSPLHF

V gene: TRBV16
J gene: TRBJ1-2
clone size: NA
D gene: NA
CDR3 DNA: TGTGCCAGCAGCCAGGGTAATTACGGCTACACCTTC
CDR3 protein: CASSQGNYGYTF

V gene: TRBV5-8
J gene: TRBJ2-3
clone size: once
D gene: NA
CDR3 DNA: TGTGCCAGCCGATGGGAGAGGGAGACAGATACGCAGTATTTT
CDR3 protein: CASRWERETDTQYF

V gene: TRBV6-6
J gene: TRBJ1-2
clone size: NA
D gene: NA
CDR3 DNA: TGTGCCAGCAGTCCCTTGAGGGTGTACCTTTCATCCTTC
CDR3 protein: CASSPLRVYLSSF

V gene: TRBV5-1
J gene: TRBJ1-1
clone size: NA
D gene: NA
CDR3 DNA: TGCGCCAGCAGCTTGGACGGTGGGGGCACTGAAGCTTTCTTT
CDR3 protein: CASSLDGGGTEAFF

V gene: TRBV2
J gene: TRBJ1-1
clone size: NA
D gene: NA
CDR3 DNA: TGTGCCAGCAGTTTAGGTCCCGGGACCCAGAACACTGAAGCTTTCTTT
CDR3 protein: CASSLGPGTQNTEAFF

V gene: TRBV24-1
J gene: TRBJ1-5
clone size: NA
D gene: NA
CDR3 DNA: TGTGCCACCAGTGACCCGAATCAGCCCCAGCATTTT
CDR3 protein: CATSDPNQPQHF

V gene: TRBV13
J gene: TRBJ2-3
clone size: NA
D gene: NA
CDR3 DNA: TGTGCCAGCAGCTTAGGGGGGTTCATTCTGGATACGCAGTATTTT
CDR3 protein: CASSLGGFILDTQYF